Sequencing of this T cell receptor (beta chain) was carried out in a study of molecular identifiers for immune sequencing clone quantification. MiXCR, run by TCRdb on the PCR reads, gives a single entry per CDR3 protein. The sample shows tens of thousands of distinct CDR3 sequences, roughly 22% of them seen only once. The CDR3 covers 15 residues. V lost 5 bases and J lost 8, with 19 bases in between. CDR1 and CDR2 (germline): SGHAT, FQNNGV. Sequencing was performed on naive CD8+ T cells from blood, with Jurkat cell RNA spiked in. Noted subset: FACS-sorted CD8+CD4-CCR7+CD45RA+ naive T cells. The TCR was taken from a human donor in good health. Some libraries in this study had Jurkat cell RNA spiked in. The V and J genes are TRBV11-2 and TRBJ2-1, with no clear D. The CDR3 DNA reads as TGTGCCAGCAGCCCAACCCTAGTGGTTTCTCATGAGCAGTTCTTC. Translated: CASSPTLVVSHEQFF.